This T cell receptor beta chain comes out of a study of blood T cell repertoires in COVID-19. Source study methods: Cell counts per sample came from amplifying reference gene primers. Sequencing was performed with immunoSEQ multiplex PCR; in TCRdb, only in-frame clones are kept and a portion is missing. The V and J calls and the clone size are those of that table, but D and trimming were determined from the DNA. This sample has roughly 100,000 clones, with 84% found just once. Sequencing was carried out using peripheral blood. This receptor was taken from a man in his 60s with acute or convalescent COVID-19.

The CDR3, as DNA: TGTGCCAGTAGTATAGATCGGGGAAGCTATGGCTACACCTTC. Protein: CASSIDRGSYGYTF. V usage is TRBV19 and J usage is TRBJ1-2; D unresolved. Trimming shortened V by 0 bases and J by 4 bases, and 9 bases separated the two germline ends. Germline CDR1 is LNHDA and CDR2 is SQIVND (reference sequence). This CDR3 has 14 amino acids.